This T cell receptor beta chain was profiled in a study of shared clonotypes between healthy human individuals (dated by TCRdb to about 2020). The study in broad terms: A few men and a couple of women, aged 18 to 49 years, made up the cohort. Blood TCR repertoires of about 5 healthy adults were deeply sequenced to estimate repertoire size and the extent of clonotype sharing between individuals. To increase sequencing depth and limit assay-specific biases, different laboratories used diverse techniques to prepare libraries and sequence TCR repertoires. For each donor, CD4 naive and CD4 memory were each given three plates, CD8 naive was given two plates, and CD8 memory was given one plate. Each donor's leukapheresis produced roughly between roughly 0.9 and 8.9 billion PBMCs. Overall results and qualifications from the work: Pairwise subsampling indicated that sequencing depth was expected to affect the degree of clonotype sharing among donors. Higher generation probabilities were observed for clonotypes shared by all four sorted-subset donors than for non-shared clonotypes. Sharing across several donors was observed for around 5% of naive CD4, 3% to 4% of naive CD8, over 2% of memory CD4, and roughly 0.4% of memory CD8 clonotypes. Because the study included a small number of donors, the genetic and exposure-history diversity represented was limited. Rarefaction of sorted-subset datasets indicated incomplete sequencing despite the large sequencing depth. Sampling was limited to blood, and TCR repertoires in tissue likely differ from TCR repertoires in blood. Naive subsets generally had larger estimated clonotype richness than memory subsets did.

Remarks on this clone: No antigen is known for it. No clone much larger than this one lies a single base away; base qualities are absent.

The CDR3 goes from the cysteine to the phenylalanine over 17 residues. The kept DNA is CDR3 alone, 51 bases in frame from the first base. V drops 3 bases and J drops 0 bases, leaving 17 bases in between. The germline V gene sets CDR1 to KGHSH and CDR2 to LQKENI. Using the deep immunoSEQ assay, multiplex PCR amplified TCR CDR3 regions from genomic DNA. Genomic DNA extracted from each cell subset was distributed evenly over all wells of several immunoSEQ 96-well plates, and each plate served as one replicate. Each replicate PCR for sorted subsets received roughly 0.2 ug genomic DNA, equal to tens of thousands of T cell genomes. Purified libraries were measured with a Qubit 3.0 fluorometer, size-checked on a Bioanalyzer 2100, and measured again with the KAPA Library Quantification kit. A separate single-read 150-cycle Illumina NextSeq 550 flow cell was used to sequence each immunoSEQ 96-well plate. As for how the authors treated the data: The immunoSEQ output contained only junctional sequences without quality scores, so filtering could not match that applied to full-length reads. To assign V/J genes and CDR3, sequences were annotated using PyIR, a Python wrapper for IgBLAST v1.9, with IMGT germline references. Reads were filtered out if the reads had weak V/J assignments (E-value above 1e-6), no CDR3, stop codons, out-of-frame junctions, or ambiguous translated residues. V3J clonotypes were defined as sequences sharing an identical inferred V gene, J gene, and CDR3 amino acid sequence. Percentage overlap between repertoires was calculated by dividing the number of shared unique clonotypes by the size of the smaller repertoire. Richness of each repertoire was evaluated using RTK rarefaction, the Chao1 estimator, and Recon v2.1 estimates of unobserved clonotypes. OLGA was used to compute generation probabilities for all TCRbeta clonotypes that the gDNA method yielded from four donors. The source is immuneACCESS, and TCRdb retained only in-frame sequences with V and J called. Part of the clones is not carried over; for the studies checked, unresolved V genes explain less than half of this, and the remainder is unexplained. V, J and clone size are those of that table, while D and trimming were read from the DNA. The sample has about 1 million clones on record, about 75% of them singletons. The ten top clones hold approximately 1.5% of the sample.

Donors were healthy HIV-negative adults with no recently reported acute infections or vaccinations. Every donor was a Caucasian adult residing in Nashville, Tennessee, USA. Magnetic negative selection was used to enrich CD4+ T cells, after which naive cells were positively selected on CD45RA and the negative fraction became the memory subset. Blood was obtained by leukapheresis, after which PBMCs were separated by Ficoll-Histopaque density gradient centrifugation and cryopreserved in liquid nitrogen vapor phase. Purity and quantity of every magnetically sorted T cell population were checked by analytical flow cytometry. Genomic DNA was isolated from every sorted fraction and measured by UV absorbance on a Nanodrop 2000c.

This receptor was identified in a man in his late teens or twenties in good health. The sequence is built from TRBV18 and TRBJ1-1; the D gene remains uncertain. Specimen: memory CD4+ T cells sorted from blood. This specimen's cell subset or site label, interpreted: CD45RA-negative fraction. The nucleotide sequence reads TGTGCCAGCTCACCCTCCGCGCCGGGGTCCATGAACACTGAAGCTTTCTTT. This sequence encodes CASSPSAPGSMNTEAFF.